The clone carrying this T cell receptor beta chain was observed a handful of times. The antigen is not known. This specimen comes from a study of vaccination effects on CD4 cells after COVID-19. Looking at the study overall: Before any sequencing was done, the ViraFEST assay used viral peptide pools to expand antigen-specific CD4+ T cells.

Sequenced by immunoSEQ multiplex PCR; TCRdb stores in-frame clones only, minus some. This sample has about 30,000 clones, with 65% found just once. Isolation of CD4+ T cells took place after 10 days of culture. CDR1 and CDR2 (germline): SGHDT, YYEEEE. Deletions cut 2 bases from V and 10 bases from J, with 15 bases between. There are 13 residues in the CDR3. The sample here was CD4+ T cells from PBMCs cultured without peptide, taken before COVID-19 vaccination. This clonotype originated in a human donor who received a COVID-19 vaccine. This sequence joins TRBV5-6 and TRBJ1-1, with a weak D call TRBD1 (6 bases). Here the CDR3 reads CASSFPTGRGAFF. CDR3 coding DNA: TGTGCCAGCAGCTTTCCGACAGGACGGGGAGCTTTCTTT.